The T cell receptor beta chain under discussion was sequenced for a study of T cells in Graves' hyperthyroidism and ophthalmopathy (dated by TCRdb to between 2018 and 2021). Regarding the complete study: TCR V-J signatures able to tell the groups apart were searched for in a discovery cohort of 90 to 100 patients, of whom around 43 had Graves' ophthalmopathy and about 60 had stable Graves' hyperthyroidism. Prospective prediction of ophthalmopathy was tested in an independent validation cohort of fewer than 20 hyperthyroidism patients and around 16 patients who later progressed to ophthalmopathy. According to the paper, TCR Vbeta CDR3 sequencing was carried out on 135 peripheral blood samples, which came from about 45 ophthalmopathy, 75 to 80 hyperthyroidism and about 17 progressor patients. After sampling, hyperthyroidism patients received methimazole starting at 30 mg daily, and ophthalmopathy patients received high-dose intravenous methylprednisolone. Thyroid tissue and blood T-cell repertoires from six Graves' hyperthyroidism patients were also compared in the study. The roughly 99 discovery patients were divided at random into training and test sets in a 7:3 ratio. Results and caveats for the whole study, not just this receptor: In validation, the model predicted progression to ophthalmopathy with around 71% sensitivity and about 72% specificity, a median of 6.5 months before onset. No statistical method was used to set the sample size in advance, and investigators knew the group allocation. Most expanded thyroid clonotypes (frequency above 0.001) were also detected in blood, a finding suggesting that blood repertoires may reflect thyroid immune responses. Ophthalmopathy was separated from stable hyperthyroidism by a 13 V-J signature model, with 87.88% sensitivity and roughly 81% specificity obtained in cross-validation and 80%/75% obtained in testing.

TCR beta CDR3 regions were amplified from RNA transcripts. For the first round of RT-PCR on the TCR CDR3, the HTBI primer set was used together with the Qiagen OneStep RT-PCR kit. A second multiplex PCR round built the libraries, followed by size selection and purification. Libraries were sequenced paired-end with 100 bp reads on an Illumina HiSeq2000. The published analysis was carried out like this. SOAPnuke was used to process the raw data, with reads discarded if the reads contained adapters or uncalled bases, had a mean Phred below 15, or lacked an exact constant-primer or identifier match. High-quality paired reads were merged using COPE v1.2.5, and each unique nucleotide sequence was defined as a clonotype. MiTCR v1.1 was used to align clonotypes to the IMGT TRBV, TRBD and TRBJ reference segments. The analysis included only V-J combinations with a frequency above 0.0001, which together covered 99% to 99.2% of the repertoires. The TCS score was defined as the ratio of F50 (clonal expansion) to E x V (chaos), calculated using BLOSUM62-based TCRdist between CDR3 peptides within each V-J. Welch's t-statistics and random forest reduced around 520 V-J features to roughly 13, which were used in a naive Bayes classifier (R e1071). The similarity between thyroid and blood repertoires was quantified using the Morisita-Horn index. The public reads were run again by TCRdb, first through fastp at Q25 and then through MiXCR, and only productive beta chains were kept. Each record represents a unique CDR3 protein, reported with the most common genes and DNA among its rows. These V and J calls originate from TCRdb's pipeline instead of the authors' own analysis. The sample table holds about 510,000 distinct CDR3 sequences, of which 46% were seen once. Jointly, the top ten make up about two fifths of the sample.

This clonotype was recorded at least ten times. Its antigen is not yet known. No much larger clonotype is one base removed from it; base qualities were not supplied. Any patient with an uncontrolled infection, another autoimmune disease, pregnancy or lactation was excluded. Diagnoses relied on clinical symptoms, serum thyroxine and TRAb, thyroid ultrasound and orbital computed tomography. Total RNA was extracted using Trizol reagent, and RNA quality was assessed on an Agilent 2100 Bioanalyzer. Looking up the germline V gene yields CDR1 SQVTM and CDR2 ANQGSEA. V lost 4 bases and J lost 7 bases, and the count of bases not matched to a germline gene is 5. The CDR3 has 12 amino acids, counting the end cysteine and phenylalanine. The sequence is cut down to CDR3 DNA, 36 bases in frame from base 1.

Sequencing was carried out using peripheral blood or thyroid tissue (not recorded which). The chain is assembled from TRBV29-1 and TRBJ1-2; 8 bases in between match TRBD1. The TCR comes from an adult woman with Graves' disease, either hyperthyroidism or ophthalmopathy (not recorded which). The CDR3 has the sequence CSVGQGRGGYTF. The DNA sequence reads TGCAGCGTTGGACAGGGGAGGGGTGGCTACACCTTC.